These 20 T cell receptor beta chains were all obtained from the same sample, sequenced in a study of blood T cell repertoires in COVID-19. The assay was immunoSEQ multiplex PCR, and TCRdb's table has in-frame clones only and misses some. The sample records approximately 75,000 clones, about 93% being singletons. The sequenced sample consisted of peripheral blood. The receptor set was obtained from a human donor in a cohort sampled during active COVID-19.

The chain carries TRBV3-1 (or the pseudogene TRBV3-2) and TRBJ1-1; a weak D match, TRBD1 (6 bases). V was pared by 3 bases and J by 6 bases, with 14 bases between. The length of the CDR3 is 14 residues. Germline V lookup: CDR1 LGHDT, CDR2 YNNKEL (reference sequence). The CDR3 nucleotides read TGTGCCAGCAGCCACGGACTGGGGGGGCCTGAAGCTTTCTTT. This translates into CASSHGLGGPEAFF.

The CDR3 here is CASSVRISGMDEQYF. As DNA, the CDR3 is TGTGCCAGCAGCGTAAGGATCTCGGGAATGGACGAGCAGTACTTC. This chain uses TRBV9 with TRBJ2-7; D is perhaps TRBD2 (5 bases). The CDR3 contains 15 residues. Germline V gives CDR1 SGDLS, CDR2 YYNGEE. The V and J ends lost 1 base and 5 bases respectively, with 16 bases between them.

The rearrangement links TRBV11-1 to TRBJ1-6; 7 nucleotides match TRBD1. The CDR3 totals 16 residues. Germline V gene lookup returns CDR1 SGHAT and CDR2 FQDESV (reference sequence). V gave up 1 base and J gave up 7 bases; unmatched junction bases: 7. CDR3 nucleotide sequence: TGTGCCAGCAGCTTAGTGGCAGGGGGATTAAATTCACCCCTCCACTTT. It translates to CASSLVAGGLNSPLHF.

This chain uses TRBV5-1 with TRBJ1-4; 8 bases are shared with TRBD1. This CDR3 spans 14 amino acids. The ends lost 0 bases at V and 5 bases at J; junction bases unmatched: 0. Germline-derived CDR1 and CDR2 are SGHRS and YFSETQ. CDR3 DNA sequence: TGCGCCAGCAGCTTGGGGACAGGGAATGAAAAACTGTTTTTT. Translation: CASSLGTGNEKLFF.

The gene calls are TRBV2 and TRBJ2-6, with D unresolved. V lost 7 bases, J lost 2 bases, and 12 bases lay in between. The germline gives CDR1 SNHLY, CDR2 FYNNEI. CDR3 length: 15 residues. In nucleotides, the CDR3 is TGTGCCAGCAAAATAGAGAATCCTGGGGCCAACGTCCTGACTTTC. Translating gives CASKIENPGANVLTF.

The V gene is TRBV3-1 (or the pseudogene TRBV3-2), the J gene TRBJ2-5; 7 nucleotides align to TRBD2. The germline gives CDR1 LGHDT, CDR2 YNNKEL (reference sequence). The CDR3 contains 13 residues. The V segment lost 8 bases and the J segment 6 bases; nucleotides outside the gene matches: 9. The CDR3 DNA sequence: TGTGCCAGCTGGTCGGCGGGGGTGAAGACCCAGTACTTC. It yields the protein CASWSAGVKTQYF.

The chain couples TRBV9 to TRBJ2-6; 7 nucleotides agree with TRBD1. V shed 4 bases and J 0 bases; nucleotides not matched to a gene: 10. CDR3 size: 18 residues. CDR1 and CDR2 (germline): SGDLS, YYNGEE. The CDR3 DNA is TGTGCCAGCAGCCCCTCAGGGGGACACCTCTCTGGGGCCAACGTCCTGACTTTC. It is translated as CASSPSGGHLSGANVLTF.

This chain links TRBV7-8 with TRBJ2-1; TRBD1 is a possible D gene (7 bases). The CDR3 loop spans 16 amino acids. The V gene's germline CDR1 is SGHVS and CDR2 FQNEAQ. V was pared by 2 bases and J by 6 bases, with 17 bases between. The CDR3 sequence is CASSLQGGWRANEQFF. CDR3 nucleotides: TGTGCCAGCAGCTTACAGGGGGGCTGGAGGGCCAATGAGCAGTTCTTC.

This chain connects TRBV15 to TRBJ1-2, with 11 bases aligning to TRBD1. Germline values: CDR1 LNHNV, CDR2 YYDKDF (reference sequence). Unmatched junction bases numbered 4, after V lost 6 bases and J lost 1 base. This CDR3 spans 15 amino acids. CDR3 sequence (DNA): TGTGCCACCAGTACCGGGACAGGGGGTAACTATGGCTACACCTTC. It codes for CATSTGTGGNYGYTF.

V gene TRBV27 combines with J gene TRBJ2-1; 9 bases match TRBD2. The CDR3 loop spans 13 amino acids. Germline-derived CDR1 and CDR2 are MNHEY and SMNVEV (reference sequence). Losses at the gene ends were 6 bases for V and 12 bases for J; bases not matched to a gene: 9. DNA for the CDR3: TGTGCCAGCAGGGCCCCGGGACTAGCAGCGCAGTTCTTC. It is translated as CASRAPGLAAQFF.

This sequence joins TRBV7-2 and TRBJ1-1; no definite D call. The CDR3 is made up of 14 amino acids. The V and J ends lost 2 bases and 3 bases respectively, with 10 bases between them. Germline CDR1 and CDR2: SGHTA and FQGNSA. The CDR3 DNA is TGTGCCAGCAGCTTACGTACATTGGACACTGAAGCTTTCTTT. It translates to CASSLRTLDTEAFF.

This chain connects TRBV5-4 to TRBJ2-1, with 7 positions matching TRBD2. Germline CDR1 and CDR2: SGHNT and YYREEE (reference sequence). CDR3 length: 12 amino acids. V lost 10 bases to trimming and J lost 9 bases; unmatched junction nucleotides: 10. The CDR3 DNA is TGTGCCCCCGGGACTACTTTGGGTGAGCAGTTCTTC. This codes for CAPGTTLGEQFF.

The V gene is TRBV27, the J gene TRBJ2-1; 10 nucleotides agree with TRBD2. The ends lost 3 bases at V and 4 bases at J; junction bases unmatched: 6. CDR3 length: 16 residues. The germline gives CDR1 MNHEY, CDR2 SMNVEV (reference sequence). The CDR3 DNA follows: TGTGCCAGCAGTTTTTCCACTAGCGGGGTTTACAATGAGCAGTTCTTC. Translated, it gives CASSFSTSGVYNEQFF.

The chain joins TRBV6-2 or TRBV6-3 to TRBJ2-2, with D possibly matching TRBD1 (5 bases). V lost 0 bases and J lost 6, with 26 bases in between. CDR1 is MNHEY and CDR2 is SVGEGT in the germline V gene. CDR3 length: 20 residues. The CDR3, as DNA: TGTGCCAGCAGTTACTCGATGTTCGCACAGGTTTCCGTGGAACCCGGGGAGCTGTTTTTT. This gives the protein CASSYSMFAQVSVEPGELFF.

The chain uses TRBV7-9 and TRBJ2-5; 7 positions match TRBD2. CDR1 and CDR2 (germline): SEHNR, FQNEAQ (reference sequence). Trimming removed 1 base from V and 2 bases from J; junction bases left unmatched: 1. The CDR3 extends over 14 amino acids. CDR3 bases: TGTGCCAGCAGCTTAGTGGGGGGGCAAGAGACCCAGTACTTC. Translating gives CASSLVGGQETQYF.

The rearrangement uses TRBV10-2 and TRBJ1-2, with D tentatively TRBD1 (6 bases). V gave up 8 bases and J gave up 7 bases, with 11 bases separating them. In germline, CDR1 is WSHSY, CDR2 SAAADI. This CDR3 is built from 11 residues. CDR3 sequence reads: CASGQRGGYTF. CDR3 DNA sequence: TGCGCCAGCGGACAGAGGGGTGGCTACACCTTC.

CDR3 DNA sequence: TGTGCCAGCAGCTCGTCCAGGGTTGCGGAGACCCAGTACTTC. This sequence encodes CASSSSRVAETQYF. This chain uses TRBV11-2 with TRBJ2-5; D is perhaps TRBD1 (5 bases). Trimming pared 4 bases from V and 5 bases from J, leaving 14 bases between. Germline V CDR1 and CDR2: SGHAT, FQNNGV. The CDR3 loop spans 14 amino acids.

The CDR3 here is CASSSERLNQPQHF. The DNA for the CDR3 is TGTGCCAGCAGCTCTGAACGGTTAAATCAGCCCCAGCATTTT. The V gene is TRBV3-1 (or the pseudogene TRBV3-2), the J gene TRBJ1-5; D is ambiguous. The CDR3 is 14 amino acids. V was trimmed by 5 bases and J by 4 bases, leaving 12 bases between them. In germline, CDR1 is LGHDT, CDR2 YNNKEL (reference sequence).

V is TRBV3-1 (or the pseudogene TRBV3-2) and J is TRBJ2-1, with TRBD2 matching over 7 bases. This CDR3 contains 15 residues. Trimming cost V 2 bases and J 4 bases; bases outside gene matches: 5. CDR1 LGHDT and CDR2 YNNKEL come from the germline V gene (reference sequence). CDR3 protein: CASSQMGGRYNEQFF. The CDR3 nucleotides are TGTGCCAGCAGCCAAATGGGGGGGAGGTACAATGAGCAGTTCTTC.

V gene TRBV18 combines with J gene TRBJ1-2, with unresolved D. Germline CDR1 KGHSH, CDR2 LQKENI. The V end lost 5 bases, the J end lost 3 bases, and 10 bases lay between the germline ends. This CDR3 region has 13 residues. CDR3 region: CASSEQSDYGYTF. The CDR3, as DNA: TGTGCCAGCTCAGAACAGTCAGACTATGGCTACACCTTC.